These 4 T cell receptor beta chains came from one sample sequenced in a study of T cell repertoires in cytomegalovirus infection. TCRdb reanalysed the reads using MiXCR and keeps one entry per CDR3 protein. Of fewer than 200,000 distinct CDR3 sequences in the sample, approximately 15% were seen once. The sample taken for sequencing was PBMCs. The receptors stem from a human donor in good health (CMV status not recorded). Some clones in this sample may be carry-over from other donors' samples.

This clonotype appeared a few times. The CDR3 spells CASRLALTGELFF. DNA for the CDR3: TGTGCCAGCAGGTTGGCCCTAACCGGGGAGCTGTTTTTT. V usage is TRBV7-3 and J usage is TRBJ2-2, with D unclear. The V gene lost 6 bases and the J gene lost 5 bases, with 10 bases spanning the gap. The germline V gene encodes CDR1 SGHTA and CDR2 FQGTGA. CDR3 length: 13 residues.

This clonotype was counted between two and nine times. The V call is TRBV11-2, the J call TRBJ2-3; D is ambiguous. Germline V gives CDR1 SGHAT, CDR2 FQNNGV. CDR3 size: 15 residues. The V gene lost 1 base and the J gene lost 0 bases, with 8 bases spanning the gap. The CDR3 bases are TGTGCCAGCAGCTTAGGGCCGGTTAGCACAGATACGCAGTATTTT. Its protein product is CASSLGPVSTDTQYF. The full variable domain, with the rest looked up from reference TRBV11-2 and TRBJ2-3, is EAGVAQSPRYKIIEKRQSVAFWCNPISGHATLYWYQQILGQGPKLLIQFQNNGVVDDSQLPKDRFSAERLKGVDSTLKIQPAKLEDSAVYLCASSLGPVSTDTQYFGPGTRLTVL.

In this sample, this clonotype turned up a few times. In DNA, the CDR3 is TGTGCCAGTAGCCGGAGAGGGGACAGGGTCATCCGCGAGCAGTACTTC. Its protein product is CASSRRGDRVIREQYF. This chain connects TRBV19 to TRBJ2-7; 9 positions agree with TRBD1. The length of the CDR3 is 16 residues. Per the germline V gene, CDR1 is LNHDA and CDR2 is SQIVND (reference sequence). The trim removed 6 bases at V and 6 bases at J, leaving 15 bases unmatched.

This clonotype was counted many times. This chain connects TRBV7-2 to TRBJ2-2, with 8 bases matching TRBD2. The germline V gene has CDR1 SGHTA and CDR2 FQGNSA. CDR3 length: 15 amino acids. The J segment lost 1 base and the V segment lost 5 bases, leaving 3 bases of the junction unmatched. Written as DNA, the CDR3 is TGTGCCAGCAGCCGGACTAGCTGGAACACCGGGGAGCTGTTTTTT. This encodes CASSRTSWNTGELFF.